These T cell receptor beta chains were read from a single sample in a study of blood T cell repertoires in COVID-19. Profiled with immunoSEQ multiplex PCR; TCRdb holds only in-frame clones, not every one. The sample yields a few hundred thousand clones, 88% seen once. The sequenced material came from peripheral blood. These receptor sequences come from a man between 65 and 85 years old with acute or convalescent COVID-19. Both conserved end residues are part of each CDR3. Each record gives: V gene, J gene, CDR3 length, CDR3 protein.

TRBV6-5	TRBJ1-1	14	CASNKGLMNTEAFF
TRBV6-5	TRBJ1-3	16	CASSWGRRATGNTIYF
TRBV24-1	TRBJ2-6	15	CATSRGRAGANVLTF
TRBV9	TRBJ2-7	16	CASSAAGQGVWHEQYF
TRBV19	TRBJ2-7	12	CASSMTGYEQYF
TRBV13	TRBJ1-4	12	CASSLNRGRPIF
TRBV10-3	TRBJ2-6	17	CAIRGLAGDSGANVLTF
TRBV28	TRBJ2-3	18	CASRIGLAGGPRSDTQYF
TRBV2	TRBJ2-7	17	CASSDLGTSGRGYEQYF
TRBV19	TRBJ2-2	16	CASSPSDRSNTGELFF
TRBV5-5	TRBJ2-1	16	CASSRMTSTTVSLQFF
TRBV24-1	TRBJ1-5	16	CATPDTGGNLHQPQHF
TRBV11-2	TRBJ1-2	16	CASSLEGGRGSYGYTF
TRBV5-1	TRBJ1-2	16	CASSLRATGGGYGYTF
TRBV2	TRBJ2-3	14	CASRSSPSTDTQYF
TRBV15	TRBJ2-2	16	CATSRDRSGNTGELFF
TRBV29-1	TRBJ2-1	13	CSVRGGSYNEQFF
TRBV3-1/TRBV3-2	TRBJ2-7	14	CASSPNPSSYEQYF
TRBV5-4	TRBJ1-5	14	CASSSQGSNQPQHF
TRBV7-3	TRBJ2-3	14	CASSSTGPTDTQYF
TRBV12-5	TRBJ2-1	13	CASGLASRSEQFF
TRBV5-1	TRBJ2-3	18	CASSLTGDNQLFTDTQYF
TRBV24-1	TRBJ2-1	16	CATSDGGTGSYNEQFF
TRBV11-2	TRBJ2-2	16	CASSSITSGRAGELFF
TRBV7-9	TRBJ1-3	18	CASSLNVRGAFSGNTIYF
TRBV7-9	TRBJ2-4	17	CASSPGLAGIAKNIQYF
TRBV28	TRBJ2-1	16	CASSSPASGPRGEQFF
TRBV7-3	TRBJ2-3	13	CASSLGRTDTQYF
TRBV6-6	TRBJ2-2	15	CASSYSGTGTGELFF
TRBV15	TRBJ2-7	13	CATRGDLSYEQYF
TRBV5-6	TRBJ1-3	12	CASSAGGNTIYF
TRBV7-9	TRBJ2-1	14	CASSLGGPGNEQFF
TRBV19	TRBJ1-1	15	CASSILGTGNTEAFF
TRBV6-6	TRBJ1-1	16	CASSRSEQGVHTEAFF
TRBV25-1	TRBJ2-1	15	CASSEYRQGLGEQFF
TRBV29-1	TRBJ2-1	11	CSVGYSNEQFF
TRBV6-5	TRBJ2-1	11	CASSYSFEQFF
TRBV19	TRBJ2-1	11	CAARTGNEQFF
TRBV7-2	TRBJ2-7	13	CASRNRNSYEQYF
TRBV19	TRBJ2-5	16	CASSIIATGGQETQYF
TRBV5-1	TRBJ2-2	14	CASRVAGGTGELFF
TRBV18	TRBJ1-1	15	CASSPSYGEEGEAFF
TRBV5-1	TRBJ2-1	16	CASSPSARGSYNEQFF
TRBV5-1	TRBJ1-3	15	CASATGDNSGNTIYF
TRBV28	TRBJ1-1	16	CASSVLGGGTNTEAFF
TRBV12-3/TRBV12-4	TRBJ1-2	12	CASSFGGGGYTF
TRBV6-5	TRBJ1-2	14	CASTNGGNSYGYTF
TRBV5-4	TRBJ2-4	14	CASSIQGGENIQYF
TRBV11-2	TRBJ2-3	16	CASSFGGRAGSDTQYF
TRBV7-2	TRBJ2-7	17	CASSLIATSGSSYEQYF
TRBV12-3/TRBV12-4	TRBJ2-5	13	CASSLQVVETQYF
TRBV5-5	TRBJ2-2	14	CASSFPRGTGELFF
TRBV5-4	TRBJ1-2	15	CASSSGGQELYGYTF
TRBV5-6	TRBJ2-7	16	CASSFRLAGIRYEQYF
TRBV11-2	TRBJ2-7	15	CASSSRTSGAYEQYF